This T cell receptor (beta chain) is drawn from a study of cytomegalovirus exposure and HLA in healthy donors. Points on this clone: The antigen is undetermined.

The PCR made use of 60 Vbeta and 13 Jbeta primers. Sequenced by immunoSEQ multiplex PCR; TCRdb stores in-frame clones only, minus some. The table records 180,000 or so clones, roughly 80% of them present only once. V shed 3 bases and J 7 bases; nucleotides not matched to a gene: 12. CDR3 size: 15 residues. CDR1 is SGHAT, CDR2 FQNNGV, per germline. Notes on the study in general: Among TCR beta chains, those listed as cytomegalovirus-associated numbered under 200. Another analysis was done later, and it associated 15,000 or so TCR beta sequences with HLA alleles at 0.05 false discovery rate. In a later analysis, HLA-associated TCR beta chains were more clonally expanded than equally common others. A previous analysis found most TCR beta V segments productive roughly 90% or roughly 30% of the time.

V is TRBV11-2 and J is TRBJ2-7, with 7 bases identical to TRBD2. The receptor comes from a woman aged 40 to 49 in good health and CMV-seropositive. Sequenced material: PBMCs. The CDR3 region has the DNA TGTGCCAGCAGCTTCAACTCGCTAGCGGCGGGGGAGCAGTACTTC. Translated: CASSFNSLAAGEQYF.